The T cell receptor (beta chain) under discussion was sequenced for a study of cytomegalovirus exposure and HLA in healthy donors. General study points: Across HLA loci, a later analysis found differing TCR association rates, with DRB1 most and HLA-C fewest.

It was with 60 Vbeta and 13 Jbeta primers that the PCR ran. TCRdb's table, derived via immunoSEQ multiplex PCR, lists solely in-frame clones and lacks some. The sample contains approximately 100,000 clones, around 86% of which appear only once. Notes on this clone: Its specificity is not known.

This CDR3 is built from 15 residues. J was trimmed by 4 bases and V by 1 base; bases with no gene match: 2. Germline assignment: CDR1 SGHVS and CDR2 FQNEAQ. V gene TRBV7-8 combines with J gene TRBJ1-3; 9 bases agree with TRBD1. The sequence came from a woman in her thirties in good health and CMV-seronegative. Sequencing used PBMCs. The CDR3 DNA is TGTGCCAGCAGCTTAGGCGGGACAGGGGGAAACACCATATATTTT. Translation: CASSLGGTGGNTIYF.